The sequence of this T cell receptor (beta chain) was determined in a study of OX40 agonist ivuxolimab in advanced cancers. Study-wide background: In three patients, partial responses were observed, one with hepatocellular carcinoma and two with cutaneous melanoma.

Autoimmune disease history or systemic immunosuppression barred patients. The V end was cut by 0 bases, the J end by 8 bases, with 15 bases between. Germline V gene data show CDR1 as SGDLS and CDR2 as YYNGEE. This CDR3 region has 15 residues. This table comes from immunoSEQ multiplex PCR, and its TCRdb copy is limited to in-frame clones, with some not included. This sample has tens of thousands of clones; approximately 90% occur once, and the top ten carry around 0.98%. The specimen comprised CD4+ or CD8+ T cells sorted from blood, sampled in a trial of the OX40 agonist ivuxolimab. The clonotype comes from an adult with an advanced solid tumor such as melanoma, head and neck, liver or kidney cancer. This sequence joins TRBV9 and TRBJ2-1; perhaps D is TRBD1 or TRBD2 (5 bases each). CDR3 in amino acids: CASSVGEGIGDEQFF. CDR3 sequence (DNA): TGTGCCAGCAGCGTAGGAGAGGGGATTGGCGATGAGCAGTTCTTC.